These T cell receptor beta chains were read from a single sample in a study of blood T cell repertoires in COVID-19. Method: immunoSEQ multiplex PCR; TCRdb's copy keeps in-frame clones and lacks some. The table has 100,000 to 150,000 clones, around 84% seen once. The material sequenced was PBMCs or T cells enriched from blood (not recorded which). Receptors originate from a man between 35 and 55 years old with acute COVID-19. Both conserved end residues are part of each CDR3. Fields, in order: D gene, clone size, J gene, V gene, CDR3 protein, CDR3 DNA. The D gene is left open where the match is weak. Size is omitted from some rows. Given values are once, few, many or a class for expanded clones.

D gene: -; clone size: -; J gene: TRBJ1-1; V gene: TRBV5-6; CDR3 protein: CASSLRGSTEAFF; CDR3 DNA: TGTGCCAGCAGCTTGAGGGGATCCACTGAAGCTTTCTTT
D gene: -; clone size: -; J gene: TRBJ2-7; V gene: TRBV18; CDR3 protein: CASSPSGRLNEQYF; CDR3 DNA: TGTGCCAGCTCACCATCCGGCAGGCTTAACGAGCAGTACTTC
D gene: TRBD1; clone size: -; J gene: TRBJ2-7; V gene: TRBV11-3; CDR3 protein: CASSSAGQGPNEQYF; CDR3 DNA: TGTGCCAGCAGCTCGGCCGGACAGGGGCCGAACGAGCAGTACTTC
D gene: TRBD1; clone size: few; J gene: TRBJ2-6; V gene: TRBV2; CDR3 protein: CASTGQGVPGANVLTF; CDR3 DNA: TGTGCCAGCACGGGACAGGGGGTGCCTGGGGCCAACGTCCTGACTTTC
D gene: TRBD1; clone size: few; J gene: TRBJ2-7; V gene: TRBV24-1; CDR3 protein: CATSATGGEREQYF; CDR3 DNA: TGTGCCACCAGTGCTACAGGGGGAGAACGCGAGCAGTACTTC
D gene: TRBD1; clone size: -; J gene: TRBJ1-2; V gene: TRBV18; CDR3 protein: CASSPRTGGGYGYTF; CDR3 DNA: TGTGCCAGCTCACCACGGACAGGGGGGGGCTATGGCTACACCTTC
D gene: -; clone size: -; J gene: TRBJ2-3; V gene: TRBV12-3/TRBV12-4; CDR3 protein: CASGLGDTQYF; CDR3 DNA: TGTGCCAGCGGACTGGGGGATACGCAGTATTTT
D gene: TRBD1; clone size: -; J gene: TRBJ1-5; V gene: TRBV6-5; CDR3 protein: CASETGNSNQPQHF; CDR3 DNA: TGTGCCAGCGAGACAGGGAATAGCAATCAGCCCCAGCATTTT
D gene: -; clone size: -; J gene: TRBJ2-2; V gene: TRBV14; CDR3 protein: CASSQSQTGELFF; CDR3 DNA: TGTGCCAGCAGCCAATCCCAGACCGGGGAGCTGTTTTTT
D gene: -; clone size: -; J gene: TRBJ1-1; V gene: TRBV7-9; CDR3 protein: CASSSPKGGGTIPEAFF; CDR3 DNA: TGTGCCAGCAGCTCACCCAAAGGTGGAGGGACGATCCCTGAAGCTTTCTTT
D gene: -; clone size: few; J gene: TRBJ1-6; V gene: TRBV5-1; CDR3 protein: CASSLEGNSPLHF; CDR3 DNA: TGCGCCAGCAGCTTGGAGGGGAATTCACCCCTCCACTTT
D gene: -; clone size: few; J gene: TRBJ2-5; V gene: TRBV7-3; CDR3 protein: CASSLPGVGETQYF; CDR3 DNA: TGTGCCAGCAGCTTACCGGGAGTGGGGGAGACCCAGTACTTC
D gene: -; clone size: -; J gene: TRBJ2-3; V gene: TRBV5-1; CDR3 protein: CASSLHGQVGTDTQYF; CDR3 DNA: TGCGCCAGCAGCTTGCACGGTCAGGTGGGCACAGATACGCAGTATTTT
D gene: TRBD1; clone size: -; J gene: TRBJ1-1; V gene: TRBV27; CDR3 protein: CASSLTGGNTEAFF; CDR3 DNA: TGTGCCAGCAGTTTGACAGGGGGAAACACTGAAGCTTTCTTT
D gene: TRBD1; clone size: -; J gene: TRBJ1-5; V gene: TRBV10-3; CDR3 protein: CAISESGQGQGQPQHF; CDR3 DNA: TGTGCCATCAGTGAGTCGGGACAGGGGCAGGGTCAGCCCCAGCATTTT
D gene: -; clone size: -; J gene: TRBJ2-2; V gene: TRBV7-8; CDR3 protein: CASSSRATGELFF; CDR3 DNA: TGTGCCAGCAGCTCCAGGGCAACCGGGGAGCTGTTTTTT
D gene: TRBD1; clone size: -; J gene: TRBJ2-3; V gene: TRBV5-1; CDR3 protein: CASSSTGRGTDTQYF; CDR3 DNA: TGCGCCAGCAGCTCGACAGGGAGAGGGACAGATACGCAGTATTTT
D gene: TRBD1; clone size: -; J gene: TRBJ1-6; V gene: TRBV6-5; CDR3 protein: CASRPYRGRDSPLHF; CDR3 DNA: TGTGCCAGCAGACCATACAGGGGGCGCGATTCACCCCTCCACTTT
D gene: TRBD2; clone size: -; J gene: TRBJ2-5; V gene: TRBV6-2/TRBV6-3; CDR3 protein: CASSYGGSQETQYF; CDR3 DNA: TGTGCCAGCAGTTACGGCGGGAGCCAAGAGACCCAGTACTTC
D gene: -; clone size: -; J gene: TRBJ2-1; V gene: TRBV2; CDR3 protein: CASSENRVSYNEQFF; CDR3 DNA: TGTGCCAGCAGTGAAAACCGGGTCTCCTACAATGAGCAGTTCTTC
D gene: TRBD1; clone size: -; J gene: TRBJ1-5; V gene: TRBV27; CDR3 protein: CASSSDRAQPQHF; CDR3 DNA: TGTGCCAGCAGTTCCGACAGGGCTCAGCCCCAGCATTTT
D gene: TRBD1; clone size: -; J gene: TRBJ1-3; V gene: TRBV28; CDR3 protein: CASSLWVGQGSGNTIYF; CDR3 DNA: TGTGCCAGCAGTTTATGGGTAGGACAGGGCTCTGGAAACACCATATATTTT
D gene: -; clone size: few; J gene: TRBJ2-6; V gene: TRBV15; CDR3 protein: CATSRGGADLAYSGANVLTF; CDR3 DNA: TGTGCCACCAGCAGGGGCGGGGCAGATTTAGCTTATTCTGGGGCCAACGTCCTGACTTTC
D gene: TRBD1; clone size: -; J gene: TRBJ1-2; V gene: TRBV5-1; CDR3 protein: CASSPGQEGRGYTF; CDR3 DNA: TGCGCCAGCAGCCCCGGACAGGAAGGACGGGGCTACACCTTC
D gene: -; clone size: -; J gene: TRBJ1-4; V gene: TRBV7-6; CDR3 protein: CASSLRQSNEKLFF; CDR3 DNA: TGTGCCAGCAGCTTGAGGCAGAGTAATGAAAAACTGTTTTTT
D gene: -; clone size: -; J gene: TRBJ2-2; V gene: TRBV11-2; CDR3 protein: CASSSRGGGTGELFF; CDR3 DNA: TGTGCCAGCAGCTCTAGGGGAGGGGGCACCGGGGAGCTGTTTTTT
D gene: TRBD2; clone size: -; J gene: TRBJ2-5; V gene: TRBV3-1/TRBV3-2; CDR3 protein: CASSQPSGGTQYF; CDR3 DNA: TGTGCCAGCAGCCAACCTAGCGGGGGGACCCAGTACTTC
D gene: -; clone size: -; J gene: TRBJ2-7; V gene: TRBV4-1; CDR3 protein: CASSPDWPYEQYF; CDR3 DNA: TGCGCCAGCAGCCCAGACTGGCCCTACGAGCAGTACTTC
D gene: -; clone size: -; J gene: TRBJ2-4; V gene: TRBV19; CDR3 protein: CASGTRETANIQYF; CDR3 DNA: TGTGCCAGTGGAACCAGGGAAACGGCGAACATTCAGTACTTC
D gene: -; clone size: -; J gene: TRBJ2-3; V gene: TRBV5-1; CDR3 protein: CASSLAGFASTDTQYF; CDR3 DNA: TGCGCCAGCAGCCTAGCAGGTTTTGCTAGCACAGATACGCAGTATTTT
D gene: TRBD1; clone size: few; J gene: TRBJ1-3; V gene: TRBV30; CDR3 protein: CAFEQGGGNTIYF; CDR3 DNA: TGTGCCTTCGAACAGGGGGGCGGAAACACCATATATTTT
D gene: -; clone size: -; J gene: TRBJ1-2; V gene: TRBV5-4; CDR3 protein: CASSPDRGSNYGYTF; CDR3 DNA: TGTGCCAGCAGCCCCGACCGAGGGTCTAACTATGGCTACACCTTC
D gene: TRBD1; clone size: -; J gene: TRBJ2-5; V gene: TRBV29-1; CDR3 protein: CSVKDRAGETQYF; CDR3 DNA: TGCAGCGTTAAGGACAGGGCTGGAGAGACCCAGTACTTC
D gene: -; clone size: once; J gene: TRBJ1-2; V gene: TRBV6-4; CDR3 protein: CASKDQGSYGYTF; CDR3 DNA: TGTGCCAGCAAGGATCAGGGATCCTATGGCTACACCTTC
D gene: TRBD1; clone size: -; J gene: TRBJ1-5; V gene: TRBV7-9; CDR3 protein: CASSGQGDQPQHF; CDR3 DNA: TGTGCCAGCAGCGGACAGGGGGATCAGCCCCAGCATTTT
D gene: -; clone size: -; J gene: TRBJ1-5; V gene: TRBV15; CDR3 protein: CATSRDREGQPQHF; CDR3 DNA: TGTGCCACCAGCAGAGACAGGGAGGGTCAGCCCCAGCATTTT
D gene: -; clone size: -; J gene: TRBJ2-7; V gene: TRBV30; CDR3 protein: CAWSVNRVNEQYF; CDR3 DNA: TGTGCCTGGAGTGTCAACAGGGTCAACGAGCAGTACTTC
D gene: -; clone size: once; J gene: TRBJ1-1; V gene: TRBV12-3/TRBV12-4; CDR3 protein: CASSFEENTEAFF; CDR3 DNA: TGTGCCAGCAGTTTCGAGGAGAACACTGAAGCTTTCTTT
D gene: TRBD2; clone size: -; J gene: TRBJ2-1; V gene: TRBV11-2; CDR3 protein: CASSQRTSGSFSYNEQFF; CDR3 DNA: TGTGCCAGCAGCCAAAGGACTAGCGGGTCCTTCTCCTACAATGAGCAGTTCTTC
D gene: -; clone size: -; J gene: TRBJ1-3; V gene: TRBV30; CDR3 protein: CAWDQAGGNTIYF; CDR3 DNA: TGTGCCTGGGACCAGGCGGGAGGAAACACCATATATTTT
D gene: -; clone size: -; J gene: TRBJ1-3; V gene: TRBV20-1; CDR3 protein: CSARWGPTIYF; CDR3 DNA: TGCAGTGCTAGATGGGGGCCAACCATATATTTT
D gene: -; clone size: few; J gene: TRBJ1-1; V gene: TRBV7-3; CDR3 protein: CASSRSTLTEAFF; CDR3 DNA: TGTGCCAGCAGCCGCTCTACTTTGACTGAAGCTTTCTTT
D gene: -; clone size: -; J gene: TRBJ1-4; V gene: TRBV2; CDR3 protein: CASSAGTHGEKLFF; CDR3 DNA: TGTGCCAGCAGTGCCGGGACTCACGGGGAAAAACTGTTTTTT
D gene: -; clone size: few; J gene: TRBJ1-3; V gene: TRBV7-9; CDR3 protein: CASSLDSLPSSGNTIYF; CDR3 DNA: TGTGCCAGCAGCTTAGACAGCCTACCGAGCTCTGGAAACACCATATATTTT
D gene: -; clone size: -; J gene: TRBJ1-2; V gene: TRBV6-5; CDR3 protein: CASSYGGGNNYGYTF; CDR3 DNA: TGTGCCAGCAGTTACGGCGGGGGGAACAACTATGGCTACACCTTC
D gene: -; clone size: -; J gene: TRBJ1-4; V gene: TRBV5-4; CDR3 protein: CASSLGGPGRATNEKLFF; CDR3 DNA: TGTGCCAGCAGCTTGGGGGGGCCAGGGCGGGCAACTAATGAAAAACTGTTTTTT
D gene: -; clone size: -; J gene: TRBJ2-7; V gene: TRBV27; CDR3 protein: CASSLLGGHEQYF; CDR3 DNA: TGTGCCAGCAGTTTATTGGGGGGACACGAGCAGTACTTC
D gene: -; clone size: -; J gene: TRBJ1-5; V gene: TRBV2; CDR3 protein: CASSGIGDSNQPQHF; CDR3 DNA: TGTGCCAGCAGTGGTATAGGGGATAGCAATCAGCCCCAGCATTTT
D gene: TRBD2; clone size: once; J gene: TRBJ2-3; V gene: TRBV9; CDR3 protein: CASSGGLAGVADTQYF; CDR3 DNA: TGTGCCAGCAGCGGAGGACTAGCGGGGGTGGCAGATACGCAGTATTTT
D gene: -; clone size: once; J gene: TRBJ1-4; V gene: TRBV19; CDR3 protein: CASSNGGENEKLFF; CDR3 DNA: TGTGCCAGTAGTAATGGGGGGGAAAATGAAAAACTGTTTTTT
D gene: TRBD1; clone size: -; J gene: TRBJ2-7; V gene: TRBV5-1; CDR3 protein: CASSLSGQGYEQYF; CDR3 DNA: TGCGCCAGCAGCTTGAGCGGACAGGGTTACGAGCAGTACTTC
D gene: -; clone size: -; J gene: TRBJ2-3; V gene: TRBV18; CDR3 protein: CASSRSRDTQYF; CDR3 DNA: TGTGCCAGCTCCCGATCTAGGGATACGCAGTATTTT
D gene: -; clone size: -; J gene: TRBJ2-7; V gene: TRBV14; CDR3 protein: CASSRSADILEQYF; CDR3 DNA: TGTGCCAGCAGCCGAAGCGCGGACATCCTCGAGCAGTACTTC
D gene: TRBD1; clone size: -; J gene: TRBJ1-1; V gene: TRBV19; CDR3 protein: CASNLGTGNTEAFF; CDR3 DNA: TGTGCCAGTAATTTAGGGACAGGGAACACTGAAGCTTTCTTT
D gene: -; clone size: -; J gene: TRBJ1-6; V gene: TRBV6-5; CDR3 protein: CASSYKGVYNSPLHF; CDR3 DNA: TGTGCCAGCAGTTACAAAGGGGTTTATAATTCACCCCTCCACTTT
D gene: -; clone size: -; J gene: TRBJ1-6; V gene: TRBV7-8; CDR3 protein: CASSGQGPLNNSPLHF; CDR3 DNA: TGTGCCAGCAGCGGGCAGGGGCCCCTCAATAATTCACCCCTCCACTTT